This T cell receptor (beta chain) was retrieved from a study of shared clonotypes between healthy human individuals. General observations from the study: Clonotype sharing levels among donors were expected to vary with sequencing depth.

The DNA input per sorted-subset replicate PCR was about 0.2 ug, corresponding to around 28,000 T cell genomes. Repertoires were generated with immunoSEQ multiplex PCR, while TCRdb's copy carries only in-frame clones and drops some. The data show roughly 1.4 million clones, just under 99% seen once. The CD4+ fraction was divided into a CD45RA+ naive subset and a CD45RA-negative memory subset. The CDR3 runs to 17 residues. Trimming took off 2 bases at V and 3 bases at J, with 18 bases between the two ends. Germline-derived CDR1 and CDR2 are SGHDT and YYEEEE. As regards this clone: The antigen is undetermined.

The sample was naive CD4+ T cells sorted from blood. Subset here: CD45RA+ positively selected. The TCR sequence derives from a man aged 25-45 years in good health. The chain uses TRBV5-6 and TRBJ1-3, with TRBD1 as a possible D gene (5 bases). The CDR3 reads CASSLKAGTGFGNTIYF. Written as DNA, the CDR3 is TGTGCCAGCAGCTTAAAGGCCGGGACGGGCTTTGGAAACACCATATATTTT.